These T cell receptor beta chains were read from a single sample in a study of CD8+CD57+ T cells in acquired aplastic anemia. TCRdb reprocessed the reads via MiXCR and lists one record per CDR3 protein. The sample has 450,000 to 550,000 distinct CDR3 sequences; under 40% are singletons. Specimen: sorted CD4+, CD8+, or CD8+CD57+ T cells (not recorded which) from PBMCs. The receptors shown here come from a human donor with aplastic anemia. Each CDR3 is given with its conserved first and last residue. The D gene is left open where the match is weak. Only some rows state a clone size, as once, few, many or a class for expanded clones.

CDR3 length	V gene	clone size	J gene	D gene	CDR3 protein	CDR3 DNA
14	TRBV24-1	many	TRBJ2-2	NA	CATSEKDRAGELFF	TGTGCCACCAGTGAAAAGGACCGAGCCGGGGAGCTGTTTTTT
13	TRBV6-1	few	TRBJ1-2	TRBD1	CASSETTGVGYTF	TGTGCCAGCAGTGAAACTACAGGGGTCGGCTACACCTTC
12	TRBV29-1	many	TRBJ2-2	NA	CSVGPSTGELFF	TGCAGCGTCGGTCCATCCACCGGGGAGCTGTTTTTT
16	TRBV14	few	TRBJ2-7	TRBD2	CASSLFRLAGEHEQYF	TGTGCCAGCAGCCTCTTCCGACTAGCGGGGGAGCACGAGCAGTACTTC
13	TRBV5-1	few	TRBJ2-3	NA	CASSPGGSDTQYF	TGCGCCAGCAGTCCAGGGGGGTCAGATACGCAGTATTTT
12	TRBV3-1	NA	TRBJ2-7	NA	CASSQTSYEQYF	TGTGCCAGCAGCCAAACCTCCTACGAGCAGTACTTC
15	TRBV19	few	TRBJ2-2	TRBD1	CAWSRDRVNTGELFF	TGTGCCTGGAGCCGGGACAGGGTTAACACCGGGGAGCTGTTTTTT
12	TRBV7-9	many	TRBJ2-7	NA	CASSSAEGEQYF	TGTGCCAGCAGCTCCGCGGAGGGCGAGCAGTACTTC
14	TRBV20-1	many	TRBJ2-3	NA	CSATSGGSTDTQYF	TGCAGTGCAACGTCGGGGGGCAGCACAGATACGCAGTATTTT
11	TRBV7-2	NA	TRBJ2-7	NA	CASNDGYEQYF	TGTGCCAGCAACGATGGTTACGAGCAGTACTTC
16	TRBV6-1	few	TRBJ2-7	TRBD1	CASSEMLTGGGYEQYF	TGTGCCAGCAGTGAAATGTTGACAGGGGGCGGGTACGAGCAGTACTTC
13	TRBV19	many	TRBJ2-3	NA	CASSSGTGDTQYF	TGTGCCAGTAGTAGTGGCACAGGGGATACGCAGTATTTT